The 11 T cell receptor beta chains below were found in one sample sequenced in a study of response to subunit inactivated influenza vaccine. TCRdb processed the RT-PCR reads anew with MiXCR; each CDR3 protein has one entry. The table includes a few hundred thousand distinct CDR3 sequences, around 15% detected once. The sequences come from PBMCs from blood, collected roughly 12 days after vaccination. The source of these receptors is a middle-aged man who received an inactivated influenza vaccine.

The V call is TRBV2, the J call TRBJ2-2, with a weak D call TRBD1 (6 bases). Germline-derived CDR1 and CDR2 are SNHLY and FYNNEI. CDR3 size: 14 residues. Trimming removed 8 bases from V and 4 bases from J, with 14 bases in between. CDR3 sequence: CASLRGVSTGELFF. CDR3 DNA: TGTGCCAGCCTCAGGGGAGTTTCCACCGGGGAGCTGTTTTTT.

In this sample, this clonotype turned up a few times. The chain has TRBV15 and TRBJ1-5; 7 positions agree with TRBD1. This CDR3 comprises 15 residues. V trimming: 1 base; J trimming: 5 bases; junction bases outside the gene matches: 5. CDR1 and CDR2 from the germline V gene are LNHNV and YYDKDF (reference sequence). DNA for the CDR3: TGTGCCACCAGCAGAGGCCAACAGGGGTATCAGCCCCAGCATTTT. The encoded protein is CATSRGQQGYQPQHF.

This clonotype has only a few counts. V is TRBV20-1 and J is TRBJ1-5; TRBD1 agrees at 8 bases. The CDR3 totals 13 residues. The germline V gene has CDR1 DFQATT and CDR2 SNEGSKA (reference sequence). The V gene end was trimmed by 4 bases and the J gene end by 3 bases; junction bases not matched to a gene: 2. The CDR3 nucleotides read TGCAGTGCTAAGGGACAGGTCAATCAGCCCCAGCATTTT. Translated: CSAKGQVNQPQHF.

This clonotype has only a few counts. This chain connects TRBV5-1 to TRBJ1-1; TRBD1 aligns across 12 bases. The V gene's germline CDR1 is SGHRS and CDR2 YFSETQ. CDR3 length equals 13 residues. Trimming took 5 bases from V and 7 from J; bases not matched to a gene: 3. CDR3 sequence: CASRGQGAVEAFF. The CDR3 DNA is TGCGCCAGCAGGGGACAGGGGGCGGTTGAAGCTTTCTTT.

This chain connects TRBV3-1 to TRBJ2-3; D uncertain. CDR3 length: 13 residues. V was cut by 1 base and J by 5 bases, with 7 bases left in between. Germline lookup yields CDR1 LGHDT and CDR2 YNNKEL (reference sequence). DNA for the CDR3: TGTGCCAGCAGCCAAGTTCTTAGAGATACGCAGTATTTT. Translating gives CASSQVLRDTQYF.

CDR3 coding DNA: TGTGCCAGCACCTCGGACAGGGGCTACACAGATACGCAGTATTTT. Protein product: CASTSDRGYTDTQYF. J is TRBJ2-3 and V is TRBV21-1; the D call in the table, TRBD1, was not verified against the DNA. TRBV21-1 constitutes a pseudogene. The CDR3 is 15 amino acids.

The chain employs TRBV20-1 and TRBJ2-3; maybe TRBD2 (6 bases). V shed 6 bases and J shed 0 bases, with 10 bases lying between them. Germline-derived CDR1 and CDR2 are DFQATT and SNEGSKA (reference sequence). The CDR3 consists of 13 residues. The DNA of the CDR3 is TGCAGTGCGCAGACTAGAAGCACAGATACGCAGTATTTT. Its translation is CSAQTRSTDTQYF.

This clonotype was seen a handful of times. The rearrangement uses TRBV7-9 and TRBJ2-3; 10 nucleotides match TRBD2. The V gene end was trimmed by 6 bases and the J gene end by 2 bases; junction bases not matched to a gene: 8. Germline-derived CDR1 and CDR2 are SEHNR and FQNEAQ (reference sequence). CDR3 size: 16 residues. In DNA, the CDR3 is TGTGCCAGCAGTCTAGCGGGAGTGGGTTACACAGATACGCAGTATTTT. It translates to CASSLAGVGYTDTQYF.

This sequence joins TRBV6-2 or TRBV6-3 and TRBJ2-3, with TRBD2 matching 12 bases. This CDR3 is 21 amino acids long. Germline loops: CDR1 MNHEY, CDR2 SVGEGT. The V gene end was trimmed by 2 bases and the J gene end by 0 bases; junction bases not matched to a gene: 15. CDR3: CASSYEGWKLAGGRSTDTQYF. CDR3 DNA: TGTGCCAGCAGTTACGAAGGTTGGAAACTAGCGGGGGGCCGAAGCACAGATACGCAGTATTTT.

This clonotype has a handful of counts. The rearrangement links TRBV6-1 to TRBJ1-5; TRBD1 matches at 9 bases. V lost 8 bases, J lost 6 bases, and 11 bases stayed unmatched. The CDR3 totals 15 residues. Germline CDR1 MNHNS, CDR2 SASEGT. The CDR3 sequence is CASRPGQGRSQPQHF. DNA for the CDR3: TGTGCCAGCCGACCGGGACAGGGAAGATCTCAGCCCCAGCATTTT.

The chain recombines TRBV18 with TRBJ2-7; 8 bases line up with TRBD1. This CDR3 contains 16 residues. After removal of 6 bases from V and 0 bases from J, the junction contained 10 bases not matched to a gene. Germline V gives CDR1 KGHSH, CDR2 LQKENI. CDR3 loop: CASSLRTGLSSYEQYF. CDR3 bases: TGTGCCAGCTCTCTTCGGACAGGGCTGAGCTCCTACGAGCAGTACTTC.